What follows are 9 T cell receptor beta chains derived from one specimen sequenced in a study of technical replicates of blood from a handful of donors. Here immunoSEQ multiplex PCR was the method, and the copy in TCRdb shows in-frame clones only, minus some. The table shows some 94,000 clones, with 90% to 96% occurring only once. Sequenced material: T cells isolated from PBMCs. The receptors here all came from a human donor in good health.

The chain couples TRBV9 to TRBJ2-4; a possible D gene is TRBD2 (6 bases). Looked up from germline, CDR1 is SGDLS and CDR2 is YYNGEE. Deletions cut 3 bases from V and 0 bases from J, with 16 bases between. The CDR3 runs 17 residues. CDR3 amino acids: CASSDRVDSGAKNIQYF. CDR3 nucleotides: TGTGCCAGCAGCGACCGTGTGGATAGCGGAGCCAAAAACATTCAGTACTTC.

This clone was seen a single time. The V and J genes are TRBV5-4 and TRBJ2-1; 8 bases are shared with TRBD1. Germline CDR1 SGHNT, CDR2 YYREEE (reference sequence). The trim removed 0 bases at V and 4 bases at J, leaving 3 bases unmatched. The CDR3 sequence is 15 residues long. CDR3 sequence: CASSLDRGSYNEQFF. The CDR3, as DNA: TGTGCCAGCAGCTTGGACAGGGGGTCATACAATGAGCAGTTCTTC.

The V gene is TRBV7-3, the J gene TRBJ2-2, with TRBD1 matching over 7 bases. J gave up 6 bases and V 3 bases, and 7 bases lay outside the gene matches. The CDR3 extends over 15 amino acids. Per the germline V gene, CDR1 is SGHTA and CDR2 is FQGTGA. Here the CDR3 DNA reads TGTGCCAGCAGCTTGACAGGGTTGGGCGCCGGGGAGCTGTTTTTT. This gives the protein CASSLTGLGAGELFF.

Written as DNA, the CDR3 is TGTGCCAGCAGCTTTAGAGCGGGACTACTCTACGAGCAGTACTTC. This gives the protein CASSFRAGLLYEQYF. V usage is TRBV11-2 and J usage is TRBJ2-7, with 7 bases matching TRBD2. The V segment lost 3 bases and the J segment 3 bases; nucleotides outside the gene matches: 8. The CDR3 sequence is 15 residues long. The germline V gene encodes CDR1 SGHAT and CDR2 FQNNGV.

The chain has TRBV6-6 and TRBJ2-1; no firm D call. The CDR3 runs 12 residues. Germline CDR1 and CDR2: MNHNY and SVGAGI (reference sequence). With 2 bases removed from V and 5 bases from J, the gap between germline ends came to 4 bases. The CDR3 reads CASSYRDNEQFF. CDR3 nucleotide sequence: TGTGCCAGCAGTTACCGAGACAATGAGCAGTTCTTC.

The genes are TRBV28 and TRBJ2-5, with TRBD1 matching over 10 bases. There are 15 residues in the CDR3. Losses at the gene ends were 2 bases for V and 1 base for J; bases not matched to a gene: 1. Germline assignment: CDR1 MDHEN and CDR2 SYDVKM. In nucleotides, the CDR3 is TGTGCCAGCAGTTTAAGGACAGGGGGCCAAGAGACCCAGTACTTC. Protein product: CASSLRTGGQETQYF.

The chain joins TRBV7-9 to TRBJ1-1, with a tentative D call TRBD1 (6 bases). Germline V gene data show CDR1 as SEHNR and CDR2 as FQNEAQ (reference sequence). V shed 5 bases and J shed 2 bases, with 12 bases lying between them. This CDR3 is built from 14 residues. The CDR3 reads CASSEQGSNTEAFF. The DNA for the CDR3 is TGTGCCAGCAGCGAGCAGGGGTCTAACACTGAAGCTTTCTTT.

The V and J genes are TRBV30 and TRBJ1-1; D is ambiguous. The CDR3 sequence is 11 residues long. V was cut by 1 base and J by 11 bases, with 11 bases left in between. Germline CDR1 reads GTSNPN; CDR2 reads SVGIG (reference sequence). CDR3 loop: CAWSDPSPAFF. The CDR3 nucleotides read TGTGCCTGGAGTGATCCCTCTCCGGCTTTCTTT.

In this sample, this clone turned up once. The chain couples TRBV29-1 to TRBJ2-7, with a possible D match to TRBD2 (6 bases). V lost 0 bases, J lost 0 bases, and 12 bases lay in between. The length of the CDR3 is 15 residues. Germline assignment: CDR1 SQVTM and CDR2 ANQGSEA. CDR3 sequence: CSVEDWGVGSYEQYF. In DNA, the CDR3 is TGCAGCGTTGAAGATTGGGGGGTTGGCTCCTACGAGCAGTACTTC.